Listed here are 7 T cell receptor beta chains from one sample, sequenced in a study of patients and donors after allogeneic stem cell transplantation. A single record per CDR3 protein comes from TCRdb applying MiXCR to the RT-PCR reads. The sample has 40,000 to 45,000 distinct CDR3 sequences, roughly 30% seen once. Sequencing input: blood, either unsorted or a sorted T cell fraction (not recorded which). All receptors come from a human donor who was either an allogeneic HSCT recipient or a stem cell or donor lymphocyte infusion donor (not recorded which). It is not recorded whose cells these are; they may come from a transplant donor.

The chain carries TRBV20-1 and TRBJ2-3; 7 bases map to TRBD1. Germline values: CDR1 DFQATT, CDR2 SNEGSKA (reference sequence). Unmatched junction bases numbered 5, after V lost 0 bases and J lost 2 bases. This CDR3 comprises 15 residues. The CDR3 reads CSARDPGQPTDTQYF. In nucleotides, the CDR3 is TGCAGTGCTAGAGATCCGGGACAGCCCACAGATACGCAGTATTTT.

The chain recombines TRBV29-1 with TRBJ2-3, with D unresolved. The CDR3 is 11 residues long. The germline CDR1 and CDR2 sequences are SQVTM and ANQGSEA. Trimming took 3 bases from V and 3 from J, leaving 4 bases between them. CDR3 coding DNA: TGCAGCGTTGAGAGTACAGATACGCAGTATTTT. As protein: CSVESTDTQYF.

The chain recombines TRBV4-3 with TRBJ2-7; no definite D call. This CDR3 is built from 13 residues. Germline V lookup: CDR1 LGHNA, CDR2 YSLEER. V was trimmed by 0 bases and J by 2 bases, leaving 5 bases between them. This CDR3 is CASSQDPTYEQYF. The CDR3 coding sequence is TGCGCCAGCAGCCAAGATCCTACCTACGAGCAGTACTTC.

In its sample, this clonotype was seen a few times. The genes are TRBV6-6 and TRBJ1-2, with D unclear. Germline assignment: CDR1 MNHNY and CDR2 SVGAGI (reference sequence). CDR3 length: 12 residues. Trimming removed 0 bases at V and 3 bases at J, with 2 bases between. CDR3 region: CASSYSYYGYTF. In DNA form, the CDR3 reads TGTGCCAGCAGTTACTCCTACTATGGCTACACCTTC.

This clonotype was detected only a few times. The chain is built from TRBV4-1 and TRBJ1-5; D is unclear. Germline V gives CDR1 MGHRA, CDR2 YSYEKL. V was pared by 2 bases and J by 9 bases, with 14 bases between. There are 14 residues in the CDR3. The CDR3 loop reads CASSQLNLIGPQHF. CDR3 DNA sequence: TGCGCCAGCAGCCAACTCAATCTGATAGGGCCCCAGCATTTT.

The V call is TRBV4-1, the J call TRBJ2-7; D possibly corresponds to TRBD2 (6 bases). The germline gives CDR1 MGHRA, CDR2 YSYEKL. The CDR3 sequence is 15 residues long. V was pared by 5 bases and J by 2 bases, with 16 bases between. For the CDR3, the DNA is TGCGCCAGCAGCTCGAGAGGGACTTTCCCCTACGAGCAGTACTTC. Its translation: CASSSRGTFPYEQYF.

The chain links TRBV4-3 to TRBJ2-7, with TRBD1 identical over 8 bases. The CDR3 length is 15 residues. From germline, CDR1 is LGHNA and CDR2 YSLEER. V lost 0 bases to trimming and J lost 6 bases; unmatched junction nucleotides: 7. CDR3 sequence (DNA): TGCGCCAGCAGCCAAGATACAGGGGGTAGGCTCGAGCAGTACTTC. Its protein product is CASSQDTGGRLEQYF.